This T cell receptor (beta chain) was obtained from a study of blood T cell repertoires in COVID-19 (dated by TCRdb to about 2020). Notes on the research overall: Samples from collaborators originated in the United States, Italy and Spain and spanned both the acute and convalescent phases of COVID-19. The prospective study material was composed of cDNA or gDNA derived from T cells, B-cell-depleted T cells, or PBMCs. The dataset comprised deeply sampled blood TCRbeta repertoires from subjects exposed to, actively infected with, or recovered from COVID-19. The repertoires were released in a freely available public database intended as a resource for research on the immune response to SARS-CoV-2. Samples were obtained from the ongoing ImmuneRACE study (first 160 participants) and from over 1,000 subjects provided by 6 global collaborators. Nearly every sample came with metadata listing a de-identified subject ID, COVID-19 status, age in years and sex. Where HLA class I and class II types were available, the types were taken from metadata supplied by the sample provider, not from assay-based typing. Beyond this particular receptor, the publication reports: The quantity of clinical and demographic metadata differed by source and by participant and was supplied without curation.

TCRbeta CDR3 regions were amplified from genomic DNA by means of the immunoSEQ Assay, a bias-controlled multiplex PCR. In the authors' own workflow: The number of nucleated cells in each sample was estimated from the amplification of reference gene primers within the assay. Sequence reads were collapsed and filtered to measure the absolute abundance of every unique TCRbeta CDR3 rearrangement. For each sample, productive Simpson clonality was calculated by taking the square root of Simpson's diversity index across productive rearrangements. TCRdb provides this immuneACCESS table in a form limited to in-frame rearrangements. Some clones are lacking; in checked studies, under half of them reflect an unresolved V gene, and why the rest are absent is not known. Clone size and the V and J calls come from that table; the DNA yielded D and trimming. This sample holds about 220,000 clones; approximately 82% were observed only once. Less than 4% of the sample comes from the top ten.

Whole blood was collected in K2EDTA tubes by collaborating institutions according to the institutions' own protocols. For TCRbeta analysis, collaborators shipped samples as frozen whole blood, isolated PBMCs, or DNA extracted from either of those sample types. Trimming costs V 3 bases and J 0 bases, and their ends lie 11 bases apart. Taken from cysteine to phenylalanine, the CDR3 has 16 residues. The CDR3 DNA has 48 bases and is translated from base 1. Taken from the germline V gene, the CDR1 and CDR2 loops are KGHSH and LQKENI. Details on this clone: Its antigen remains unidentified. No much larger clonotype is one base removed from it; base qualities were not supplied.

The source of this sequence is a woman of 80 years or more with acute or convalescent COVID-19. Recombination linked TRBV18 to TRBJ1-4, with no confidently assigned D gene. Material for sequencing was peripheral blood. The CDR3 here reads CASSPSGIATNEKLFF. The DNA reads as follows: TGTGCCAGCTCACCGTCGGGAATTGCAACTAATGAAAAACTGTTTTTT.